What follows describes a single T cell receptor (beta chain). This sample is part of a study of OX40 agonist ivuxolimab in advanced cancers. The CDR3 spans 16 residues. Germline loops: CDR1 SGHAT, CDR2 FQNNGV. V gave up 5 bases and J gave up 4 bases, with 20 bases separating them. TCRdb keeps only in-frame clones here, not all; method: immunoSEQ multiplex PCR. The data show about 67,000 clones, with 91% seen just once and about 12% held by the top ten. Specimen: CD4+ or CD8+ T cells sorted from blood, collected in a trial of the OX40 agonist ivuxolimab. This chain joins TRBV11-2 and TRBJ1-1; weak D call: TRBD1 (6 bases). The receptor's source is an adult with an advanced solid tumor such as melanoma, head and neck, liver or kidney cancer. CDR3 sequence (DNA): TGTGCCAGCAGCAGGGGCGGGGGCTGGGGTCCCACTGAAGCTTTCTTT. This gives the protein CASSRGGGWGPTEAFF.